This paragraph covers one TCR beta chain sequence. The target antigen is unknown. One junction end does not reproduce the germline sequence, and a read error may be involved. CDR3 length: 15 amino acids. Germline V gives CDR1 SSHAT, CDR2 FNYEAQ (reference sequence). This sample is drawn from a study of cytomegalovirus exposure and HLA in healthy donors. Study outcomes and limitations: A later analysis linked a missense DCLRE1C variant to TCR beta V- and J-gene trimming. About 87% or about 30% of the time was how often most TCR beta V segments were productive, according to an earlier analysis. Some V segments (TRBV6-2 and TRBV6-3 among them) were excluded as indistinguishable. CMV serostatus was the only recorded immune exposure for donors.

PCR amplification relied on 60 Vbeta primers (plus 13 Jbeta primers). Method: immunoSEQ multiplex PCR; TCRdb's copy keeps in-frame clones and lacks some. Recorded here are approximately 70,000 clones; the top ten clones represent 1.7%. J is TRBJ2-3 and V is TRBV7-7, with 8 bases identical to TRBD2. The receptor was derived from a young woman in good health and CMV-seronegative. Sequencing was performed on PBMCs. This CDR3 is CASSKLAESTDTQYF. Here the CDR3 DNA reads TGTGCTAGCAGCAAACTAGCGGAGAGCACAGATACGCAGTATTTT.